The 13 T cell receptor beta chains listed next were all sequenced from one sample in a study of CD8 T cells in Susac syndrome. Random hexamers were used to reverse transcribe about 0.45 to 1 ug of RNA. TCRdb called the immunoSEQ multiplex PCR reads again in MiXCR, with one record for every CDR3 protein. The sample lists a few hundred thousand distinct CDR3 sequences, approximately 95% occurring once. The sample comprised CD4+ T cells from PBMCs. These receptors all come from a human donor with multiple sclerosis.

This sequence joins TRBV9 and TRBJ2-1, with D perhaps matching TRBD2 (6 bases). This CDR3 has 13 amino acids. The V gene's germline CDR1 is SGDLS and CDR2 YYNGEE. V was shortened by 3 bases and J by 9 bases, with 13 bases between the two germline ends. The CDR3 DNA sequence: TGTGCCAGCAGCGCTCAATCGGGAGCTGAGCAGTTCTTC. Translated: CASSAQSGAEQFF.

The gene calls are TRBV2 and TRBJ1-1; D gene unclear. Per germline, CDR1 SNHLY and CDR2 FYNNEI. Between the trimmed V and J ends, which lost 8 bases and 0 bases, there was a span of 13 bases. CDR3 length: 14 residues. Here the CDR3 DNA reads TGTGCCAGCTCTTTACACGGAATGAACACTGAAGCTTTCTTT. It translates to CASSLHGMNTEAFF.

The chain has TRBV15 and TRBJ1-4; D uncertain. The CDR3 length is 14 residues. From germline, CDR1 is LNHNV and CDR2 YYDKDF (reference sequence). V was trimmed by 5 bases and J by 7 bases, leaving 14 bases between them. This CDR3 is CATSRGAGGEKLFF. In DNA, the CDR3 is TGTGCCACCAGCCGTGGAGCGGGCGGTGAAAAACTGTTTTTT.

This clonotype was seen only once. The chain is built from TRBV28 and TRBJ2-4; D perhaps matches TRBD2 (6 bases). Germline V gene sequence: CDR1 MDHEN, CDR2 SYDVKM. Trimming took 8 bases from V and 4 from J, leaving 15 bases between them. CDR3 size: 14 residues. CDR3 coding DNA: TGTGCCAGCTACCCGCGGGGACTTAAAAACATTCAGTACTTC. Translated, it gives CASYPRGLKNIQYF.

This chain connects TRBV18 to TRBJ1-3; D is uncertain. In germline, CDR1 is KGHSH, CDR2 LQKENI. V was trimmed by 3 bases and J by 0 bases, leaving 6 bases between them. This CDR3 is built from 14 residues. CDR3 amino acids: CASSPSHSGNTIYF. The CDR3 coding sequence is TGTGCCAGCTCACCGTCACACTCTGGAAACACCATATATTTT. Based on the CDR3 plus reference TRBV18 and TRBJ1-3, the full variable domain is NAGVMQNPRHLVRRRGQEARLRCSPMKGHSHVYWYRQLPEEGLKFMVYLQKENIIDESGMPKERFSAEFPKEGPSILRIQQVVRGDSAAYFCASSPSHSGNTIYFGEGSWLTVV.

The rearrangement uses TRBV18 and TRBJ2-7, with TRBD1 identical over 8 bases. The length of the CDR3 is 19 residues. Germline trimming cut 3 bases from V and 3 bases from J; bases unmatched to any gene: 19. Germline CDR1 and CDR2: KGHSH and LQKENI. The CDR3 spells CASSPASRMGWTGIYEQYF. Here the CDR3 DNA reads TGTGCCAGCTCACCCGCCTCGAGAATGGGGTGGACAGGGATCTACGAGCAGTACTTC.

The gene calls are TRBV7-9 and TRBJ2-4; D gene uncertain. Germline CDR1 is SEHNR and CDR2 is FQNEAQ (reference sequence). Trimming shortened V by 1 base and J by 0 bases, and 13 bases separated the two germline ends. CDR3 length: 17 amino acids. The CDR3 region has the DNA TGTGCCAGCAGCTTAGTAGGGAAGGAGCTAGCCAAAAACATTCAGTACTTC. It specifies CASSLVGKELAKNIQYF.

The chain combines TRBV20-1 with TRBJ2-1, with D possibly matching TRBD1 (6 bases). The germline CDR1 and CDR2 sequences are DFQATT and SNEGSKA (reference sequence). The CDR3 has 17 amino acids. The V end was cut by 1 base, the J end by 0 bases, with 16 bases between. CDR3: CSARGRVQGGSYNEQFF. CDR3 sequence (DNA): TGCAGTGCTAGAGGCCGGGTCCAAGGGGGCTCCTACAATGAGCAGTTCTTC.

The rearrangement links TRBV4-1 to TRBJ2-3; tentatively, D is TRBD2 (6 bases). V gave up 0 bases and J gave up 4 bases, with 14 bases separating them. The germline V gene encodes CDR1 MGHRA and CDR2 YSYEKL. The CDR3 consists of 16 residues. CDR3 nucleotide sequence: TGCGCCAGCAGCCAAGATCTCGGGAGTAGCTCAGATACGCAGTATTTT. Amino acid sequence: CASSQDLGSSSDTQYF.

The chain carries TRBV30 and TRBJ2-3; D is unclear. The V end lost 2 bases, the J end lost 7 bases, and 13 bases lay between the germline ends. The germline V gene encodes CDR1 GTSNPN and CDR2 SVGIG (reference sequence). This CDR3 has 13 residues. The CDR3 DNA reads TGTGCCTGGAGTTTTTTAACTACAAATACGCAGTATTTT. This sequence encodes CAWSFLTTNTQYF. Variable domain in full (rest from reference TRBV30 and TRBJ2-3): SQTIHQWPATLVQPVGSPLSLECTVEGTSNPNLYWYRQAAGRGLQLLFYSVGIGQISSEVPQNLSASRPQDRQFILSSKKLLLSDSGFYLCAWSFLTTNTQYFGPGTRLTVL.

The V call is TRBV3-1, the J call TRBJ2-3, with a tentative D call TRBD2 (5 bases). Germline CDR1 is LGHDT and CDR2 is YNNKEL (reference sequence). The CDR3 extends over 13 amino acids. Trimming took 1 base from V and 4 from J, leaving 6 bases between them. The DNA for the CDR3 is TGTGCCAGCAGCCAAGGGCGGGCAGATACGCAGTATTTT. As protein: CASSQGRADTQYF.

The CDR3 DNA sequence: TGTGCCAGCAGTGAGCGTGGTGGGAACACTGAAGCTTTCTTT. It specifies CASSERGGNTEAFF. The chain uses TRBV2 and TRBJ1-1; D is ambiguous. The CDR3 contains 14 residues. CDR1 is SNHLY, CDR2 FYNNEI, per germline. Trimming took 3 bases from V and 1 from J, leaving 9 bases between them.

This sequence joins TRBV15 and TRBJ1-5; the match to TRBD1 covers 7 bases. The CDR3 consists of 15 residues. Per the germline V gene, CDR1 is LNHNV and CDR2 is YYDKDF (reference sequence). J lost 6 bases, V lost 1 base, and 6 bases had no gene match. CDR3 in amino acids: CATSRGQGEFQPQHF. In DNA form, the CDR3 reads TGTGCCACCAGCAGAGGACAGGGTGAATTTCAGCCCCAGCATTTT. Together with reference TRBV15 and TRBJ1-5, the CDR3 gives the full variable domain: DAMVIQNPRYQVTQFGKPVTLSCSQTLNHNVMYWYQQKSSQAPKLLFHYYDKDFNNEADTPDNFQSRRPNTSFCFLDIRSPGLGDTAMYLCATSRGQGEFQPQHFGDGTRLSIL.